Sequencing of this TCR beta chain was carried out in a study of a mutant IDH1 vaccine in newly diagnosed glioma. Stated time point: week 35, safety follow-up. What each vaccine dose contained was 300 ug of mutant IDH1 20-mer peptide, accompanied by topical imiquimod. The table came from immunoSEQ multiplex PCR; TCRdb's copy has only in-frame clones and leaves some out. The sample records 45,000 to 50,000 clones, around 90% being singletons. For this clone: The antigen is not known.

This TCR derives from a woman in her forties with glioma. Sequenced material: PBMCs, taken from a glioma patient whose treatment included an IDH1 peptide vaccine.

The chain's CDR3 is CASSWTGGGSYGYTF. DNA of the CDR3: TGTGCCAGCAGTTGGACAGGGGGTGGGAGCTATGGCTACACCTTC. The chain has TRBV6-6 and TRBJ1-2; 10 bases line up with TRBD1. Trimming at V came to 4 bases and at J to 4 bases, leaving 6 bases not matched to a gene. This CDR3 comprises 15 residues. Germline CDR1 is MNHNY and CDR2 is SVGAGI (reference sequence).